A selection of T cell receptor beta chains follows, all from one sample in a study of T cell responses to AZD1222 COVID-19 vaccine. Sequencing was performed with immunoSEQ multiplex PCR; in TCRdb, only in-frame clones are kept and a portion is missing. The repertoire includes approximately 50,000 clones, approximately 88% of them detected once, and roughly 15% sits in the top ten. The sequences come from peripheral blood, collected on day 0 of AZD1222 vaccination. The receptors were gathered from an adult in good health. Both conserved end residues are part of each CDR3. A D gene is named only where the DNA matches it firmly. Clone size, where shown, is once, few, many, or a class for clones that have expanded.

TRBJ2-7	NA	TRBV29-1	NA	TGCAGCGTGGAGGGGGCCTTGAGCGAGCAGTACTTC	CSVEGALSEQYF
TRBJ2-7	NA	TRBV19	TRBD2	TGTGCCAGTAGTGCCGGGGGGAGGGCCGGCGAGCAGTACTTC	CASSAGGRAGEQYF
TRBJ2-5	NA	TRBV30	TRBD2	TGTGCCTGGAGTGTACGGGGGGGGCAAGAGACCCAGTACTTC	CAWSVRGGQETQYF
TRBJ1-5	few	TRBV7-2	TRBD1	TGTGCCAGCAGCTTACAGGGGGGTGGGCAGCCCCAGCATTTT	CASSLQGGGQPQHF
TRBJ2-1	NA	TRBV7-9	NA	TGTGCCAGCAGCTTAGCGGCAGACAATGAGCAGTTCTTC	CASSLAADNEQFF
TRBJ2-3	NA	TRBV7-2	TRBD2	TGTGCCAGCAGCTTACTTACTAGCGGGAGTACAGATACGCAGTATTTT	CASSLLTSGSTDTQYF
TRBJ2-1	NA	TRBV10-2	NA	TGCGCCAGTCTGGGTGAGCAGTTCTTC	CASLGEQFF
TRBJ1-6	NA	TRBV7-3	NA	TGTGCCAGCAGCTTAAACTCCTATAATTCACCCCTCCACTTT	CASSLNSYNSPLHF
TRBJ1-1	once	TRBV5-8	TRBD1	TGTGCCAGCAGCTTGACGTTATCTCTCAAATGGACAGGGGGGAACACTGAAGCTTTCTTT	CASSLTLSLKWTGGNTEAFF
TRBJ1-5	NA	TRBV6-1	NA	TGTGCCAGCAGTGAATACAGGGATCAGCCCCAGCATTTT	CASSEYRDQPQHF
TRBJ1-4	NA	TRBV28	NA	TGTGCCAGCACCTCGATGAAGGAAAAACTGTTTTTT	CASTSMKEKLFF
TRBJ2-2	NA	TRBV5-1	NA	TGCGCCAGCAGCTCAAAAAACGGGGAGCTGTTTTTT	CASSSKNGELFF
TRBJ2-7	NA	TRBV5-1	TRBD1	TGCGCCAGCAGCATTACCGGGACAGCGGACTACGAGCAGTACTTC	CASSITGTADYEQYF
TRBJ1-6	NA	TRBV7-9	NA	TGTGCCAGCAGCCGTACAGGCCCGGATTCACCCCTCCACTTT	CASSRTGPDSPLHF
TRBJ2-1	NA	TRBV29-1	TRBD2	TGCAGCGTTGAAGATACTAGCGGGAGACCTTATGAGCAGTTCTTC	CSVEDTSGRPYEQFF
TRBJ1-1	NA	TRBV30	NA	TGTGCCTGGAGCCACGATGGGACATTCAAAGCTTTCTTT	CAWSHDGTFKAFF
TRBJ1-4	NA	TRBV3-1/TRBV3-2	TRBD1	TGTGCCAGCAGCCACGGGACAGGGAGACATGAAAAACTGTTTTTT	CASSHGTGRHEKLFF
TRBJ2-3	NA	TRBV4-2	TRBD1	TGTGCCAGCAGCCTGGGACAGGGGGTTACTAGCACAGATACGCAGTATTTT	CASSLGQGVTSTDTQYF
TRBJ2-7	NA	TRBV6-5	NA	TGTGCCACCCCCTTAGTCCACTTCTACGAGCAGTACTTC	CATPLVHFYEQYF
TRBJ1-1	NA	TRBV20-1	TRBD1	TGCAGTGCAAGTGACAGGGGTGATATGAACACTGAAGCTTTCTTT	CSASDRGDMNTEAFF
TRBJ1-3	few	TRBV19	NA	TGTGCCAGTAACGGGCCGGGGCCCCCCTCTGGAAACACCATATATTTT	CASNGPGPPSGNTIYF
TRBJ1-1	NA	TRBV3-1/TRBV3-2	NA	TGTGCCAGCAGCCAGGGGACGGGAGGCGCTTTCTTT	CASSQGTGGAFF
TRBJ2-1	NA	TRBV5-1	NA	TGCGCCAGCAGCTTGGCCGCGGGGTCAAATGAGCAGTTCTTC	CASSLAAGSNEQFF
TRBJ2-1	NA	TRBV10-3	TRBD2	TGTGCCATCAGTGAGTTAGCGGGAGGTTACAATGAGCAGTTCTTC	CAISELAGGYNEQFF
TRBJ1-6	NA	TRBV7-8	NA	TGTGCCAGCAGTCTTACAGGGTCAACCTATAATTCACCCCTCCACTTT	CASSLTGSTYNSPLHF
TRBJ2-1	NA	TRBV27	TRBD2	TGTGCCAGCAGTCCACTAGGCGGGAGAAGTCGTAATGAGCAGTTCTTC	CASSPLGGRSRNEQFF
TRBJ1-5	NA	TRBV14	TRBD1	TGTGCCAGCAGCCAGTGGAAGGGACAGCCAAATTATAATAGCAATCAGCCCCAGCATTTT	CASSQWKGQPNYNSNQPQHF
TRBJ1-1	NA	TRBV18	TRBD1	TGTGCCAGCTCACTGGGACAGGGGACCTTGAACACTGAAGCTTTCTTT	CASSLGQGTLNTEAFF
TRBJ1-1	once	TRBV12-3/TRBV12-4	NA	TGTGCCAGCAGACTACAGGGCTCTGCTTTCTTT	CASRLQGSAFF
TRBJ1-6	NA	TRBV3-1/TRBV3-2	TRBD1	TGTGCCAGCAGCCAAACGGGACAGGGGAATTCACCCCTCCACTTT	CASSQTGQGNSPLHF
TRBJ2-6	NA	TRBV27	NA	TGTGCCAGCATCCCTAGCGTATATCTCTCTGGGGCCAACGTCCTGACTTTC	CASIPSVYLSGANVLTF
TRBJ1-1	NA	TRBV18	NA	TGTGCCAGCTCACCCCCCATAGGAAAAGAAGCTTTCTTT	CASSPPIGKEAFF
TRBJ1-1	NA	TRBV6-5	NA	TGTGCCAGCAGTCGCACAAGGGGCACTGAAGCTTTCTTT	CASSRTRGTEAFF
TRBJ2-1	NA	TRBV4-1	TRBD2	TGCGCCAGCAGCGCGATTCCGAGGGTACTAGCGGTCCTGTACAATGAGCAGTTCTTC	CASSAIPRVLAVLYNEQFF
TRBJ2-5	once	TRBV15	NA	TGTGCCACCAGCAGAGATGTGGGGCGAGAGACCCAGTACTTC	CATSRDVGRETQYF
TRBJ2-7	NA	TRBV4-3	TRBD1	TGCGCCAGCAGCCTCGCAACAGGGGGAGGCTCCTACGAGCAGTACTTC	CASSLATGGGSYEQYF
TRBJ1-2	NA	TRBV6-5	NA	TGTGCCAGCAGTTACTCTCGACGGGCAGACGCGAGTGGCTACACCTTC	CASSYSRRADASGYTF
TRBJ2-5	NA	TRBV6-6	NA	TGTGCCAGCAGTTACTCGAACCCTGGCGGAGGGACCCAGTACTTC	CASSYSNPGGGTQYF
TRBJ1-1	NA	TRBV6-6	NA	TGTGCCAGCAGTTTCAATGGGGTTTGGTACACTGAAGCTTTCTTT	CASSFNGVWYTEAFF
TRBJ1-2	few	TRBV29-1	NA	TGCAGCGTACACGACAACTATGGCTACACCTTC	CSVHDNYGYTF
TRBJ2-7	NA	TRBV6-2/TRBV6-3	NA	TGTGCCAGCAGTTACTCCTCCAGGGGCCTCAGCGAGCAGTACTTC	CASSYSSRGLSEQYF
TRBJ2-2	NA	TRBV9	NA	TGTGCCAGCAGCGAGTACACCGGGGAGCTGTTTTTT	CASSEYTGELFF
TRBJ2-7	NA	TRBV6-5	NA	TGTGCCAGCACCACAGGGATAGGGTACGAGCAGTACTTC	CASTTGIGYEQYF
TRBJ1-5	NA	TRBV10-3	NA	TGTGCCATCAGTGAGGCAAACAATCAGCCCCAGCATTTT	CAISEANNQPQHF
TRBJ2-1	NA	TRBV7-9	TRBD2	TGTGCCAGCAGCTTAGCGAGCGGGAGGAGCTCCTACAATGAGCAGTTCTTC	CASSLASGRSSYNEQFF